Presented here are 30 T cell receptor beta chains from one specimen sequenced in a study of kidney transplant recipient with SARS-CoV-2 infection. TCRdb redid the calling of the reads with MiXCR, one entry per CDR3 protein. Among roughly 230,000 distinct CDR3 sequences listed, more than 25% were seen once. The starting material was a blood sample, obtained at baseline and on roughly day 110 from a kidney transplant recipient. The source of these receptors is a male patient in his thirties who had COVID-19 and was a kidney transplant recipient. Some T cells may possibly be graft donor cells.

This clonotype occurred many times. The chain joins TRBV2 to TRBJ1-5, with 8 bases lining up with TRBD1. J gave up 1 base and V 9 bases, and 5 bases lay outside the gene matches. CDR3 length: 14 residues. CDR1 and CDR2 from the germline V gene are SNHLY and FYNNEI. The CDR3 loop reads CASVGQGSNQPQHF. CDR3 DNA sequence: TGTGCCAGTGTAGGACAGGGCAGCAATCAGCCCCAGCATTTT.

Regarding this clonotype: This may stem from a read error, because a much larger clone lies one nucleotide away. The chain has TRBV5-4 and TRBJ1-2, with D unclear. Trimming pared 6 bases from V and 3 bases from J, leaving 15 bases between. The CDR3 extends over 14 amino acids. Per germline, CDR1 SGHNT and CDR2 YYREEE (reference sequence). In DNA, the CDR3 is TGTGCCAGCAACTTTCGGGGAGAAGACTATGGCTACACCTTC. It yields the protein CASNFRGEDYGYTF.

This clonotype was observed a few times. The chain recombines TRBV9 with TRBJ2-1; TRBD2 is a possible D gene (5 bases). Germline V gives CDR1 SGDLS, CDR2 YYNGEE. The CDR3 is made up of 14 amino acids. Trimming took 4 bases from V and 3 from J, leaving 11 bases between them. The CDR3 sequence is CASSPRDFYNEQFF. For the CDR3, the DNA is TGTGCCAGCAGCCCTCGGGATTTCTACAATGAGCAGTTCTTC.

Remarks on this clonotype: A much larger clone sits a single nucleotide away, making a read error possible. V usage is TRBV5-4 and J usage is TRBJ1-2; D perhaps matches TRBD1 (6 bases). The CDR3 extends over 16 amino acids. With 1 base removed from V and 2 bases from J, the gap between germline ends came to 15 bases. The germline gives CDR1 SGHNT, CDR2 YYREEE (reference sequence). The CDR3 region has the DNA TGTGCCAGCAGCTTGAGAGGGGGAGGGACAAACTATGGCTACACCTTC. This codes for CASSLRGGGTNYGYTF.

This clonotype was detected many times. The V gene is TRBV12-3 or TRBV12-4, the J gene TRBJ2-2; TRBD1 is a possible D gene (5 bases). V gave up 6 bases and J gave up 2 bases, with 19 bases separating them. The CDR3 has 17 residues. CDR3 residues: CASSRGRPGINTGELFF. Here the CDR3 DNA reads TGTGCCAGCAGCCGCGGCAGGCCAGGGATAAACACCGGGGAGCTGTTTTTT.

In this sample, this clonotype turned up many times. The chain couples TRBV12-2 to TRBJ1-2. TRBV12-2 corresponds to a pseudogene. CDR3 length: 17 residues. CDR3 region: CASRALETPRKTYGYTF. The CDR3 DNA reads as TGTGCAAGTCGCGCTCTGGAGACTCCACGAAAGACCTATGGCTACACCTTC.

With regard to this clonotype: A much larger clone differs by one base, so this may be a read error. Here the CDR3 reads CASSPSPVVGGYTEAFF. The CDR3 region has the DNA TGTGCCAGCAGCCCCTCGCCAGTTGTGGGGGGCTACACTGAAGCTTTCTTT. This chain connects TRBV11-3 to TRBJ1-1, with a possible D match to TRBD1 (6 bases). Per the germline V gene, CDR1 is SGHNT and CDR2 is YENEEA. The V end lost 5 bases, the J end lost 3 bases, and 22 bases lay between the germline ends. This CDR3 contains 17 residues. Full variable domain (rest looked up from reference TRBV11-3 and TRBJ1-1): EAGVVQSPRYKIIEKKQPVAFWCNPISGHNTLYWYLQNLGQGPELLIRYENEEAVDDSQLPKDRFSAERLKGVDSTLKIQPAELGDSAVYLCASSPSPVVGGYTEAFFGQGTRLTVV.

This clonotype was found many times. The chain couples TRBV21-1 to TRBJ2-3. TRBV21-1 is assigned pseudogene status. The CDR3 is 17 residues long. The CDR3 loop is CASRMNVATVMQDTQYF. The DNA of the CDR3 is TGTGCCAGCAGAATGAACGTAGCTACAGTCATGCAAGATACGCAGTATTTT.

This clonotype was detected many times. The chain recombines TRBV6-5 with TRBJ1-2; D uncertain. V lost 2 bases and J 1 base, leaving 8 bases between the germline ends. The V gene's germline CDR1 is MNHEY and CDR2 SVGAGI. CDR3 length: 14 amino acids. CDR3 amino acids: CASSYRRSNYGYTF. Here the CDR3 DNA reads TGTGCCAGCAGTTACAGGCGGAGTAACTATGGCTACACCTTC.

The chain has TRBV12-3 or TRBV12-4 and TRBJ2-2; D gene unclear. The CDR3 extends over 19 amino acids. The V and J ends lost 6 bases and 7 bases respectively, with 30 bases between them. The CDR3 DNA reads TGTGCCAGCAGCCGGAGCGAATGGGGAACGGTATTTCTTGGCGGGGAGCTGTTTTTT. Protein sequence: CASSRSEWGTVFLGGELFF.

Comment on this clonotype: The CDR3 ends on some other residue instead of the conserved phenylalanine or tryptophan, so this is likely a read error. The DNA is omitted, as the CDR3 cannot be located on it reliably, and the CDR3 follows TCRdb's listing. This chain connects TRBV5-1 to TRBJ1-4. The CDR3 length is 13 residues, termini included. Per germline, CDR1 SGHRS and CDR2 YFSETQ. The chain's CDR3 is CASRKEGGEKRLL.

This clonotype came up many times. The V and J genes are TRBV6-6 and TRBJ2-2; D call uncertain. V was pared by 2 bases and J by 2 bases, with 12 bases between. CDR3 length equals 16 residues. Germline V gene sequence: CDR1 MNHNY, CDR2 SVGAGI (reference sequence). This CDR3 reads CASSYVYPPNTGELFF. The CDR3 region has the DNA TGTGCCAGCAGTTACGTGTATCCCCCTAACACCGGGGAGCTGTTTTTT.

This clonotype was recorded at least ten times. This chain links TRBV12-2 with TRBJ1-2. TRBV12-2 counts as a pseudogene. The CDR3 is 17 residues long. The CDR3 is CASRGHLTPRKTYGYTF. For the CDR3, the DNA is TGTGCAAGTCGCGGCCACCTGACTCCACGAAAGACCTATGGCTACACCTTC.

The sample holds many counts of this clonotype. This sequence joins TRBV24-1 and TRBJ1-2; no clear D. The CDR3 length is 17 residues. CDR1 is KGHDR, CDR2 SFDVKD, per germline. V dropped 6 bases and J dropped 4 bases, with 23 bases sitting between them. In DNA form, the CDR3 reads TGTGCCACCAGTTATTATGTTAGTACCAGAAAGACCTATGGCTACACCTTC. Encoded protein: CATSYYVSTRKTYGYTF.

On this clonotype: Given a much more abundant clone one base away, this may be a read error. This chain joins TRBV9 and TRBJ2-5; 12 bases are a match to TRBD1. From germline, CDR1 is SGDLS and CDR2 YYNGEE. The length of the CDR3 is 16 residues. CDR3: CAGSVLGQGAGETQYF. The CDR3 nucleotides read TGTGCCGGCAGCGTATTGGGACAGGGGGCTGGAGAGACCCAGTACTTC.

This clonotype appeared once. Since a much larger clone is just one base distant, this may be a read error. The V call is TRBV4-3, the J call TRBJ2-1, with D perhaps TRBD1 (6 bases). The CDR3 covers 14 residues. CDR1 is LGHNA and CDR2 is YSLEER in the germline V gene. The germline V and J ends were trimmed by 3 bases and 12 bases, with 18 bases remaining between them. The CDR3 protein is CASSQHLVQGWQFF. The CDR3 DNA sequence: TGCGCCAGCAGCCAGCATCTCGTCCAGGGGTGGCAGTTCTTC.

In this sample, this clonotype turned up many times. The chain recombines TRBV24-1 with TRBJ2-5; possible D gene TRBD1, 6 bases. The CDR3 sequence is 14 residues long. The germline gives CDR1 KGHDR, CDR2 SFDVKD. Trimming cost V 4 bases and J 5 bases, with 13 bases left between them. DNA of the CDR3: TGTGCCACCAGTGACACAGGGTGGCTGGAGACCCAGTACTTC. This sequence encodes CATSDTGWLETQYF.

This clonotype was seen only once. This CDR3 is CASSQRAREAQYF. The CDR3, as DNA: TGTGCCAGCAGCCAACGGGCCAGGGAGGCCCAGTACTTC. The chain couples TRBV7-3 to TRBJ2-7, with D perhaps TRBD2 (6 bases). Looked up from germline, CDR1 is SGHTA and CDR2 is FQGTGA. CDR3 size: 13 residues. V dropped 5 bases and J dropped 10 bases, with 18 bases sitting between them.

Many counts were recorded for this clonotype. CDR3 in amino acids: CASSLRRTGTDTQYF. CDR3 coding DNA: TGTGCCAGCAGCTTACGCAGGACAGGGACAGATACGCAGTATTTT. The rearrangement links TRBV5-6 to TRBJ2-3; 8 bases map to TRBD1. Trimming cost V 2 bases and J 3 bases; bases outside gene matches: 5. Germline CDR1 and CDR2: SGHDT and YYEEEE. The CDR3 loop spans 15 amino acids.

This clonotype showed up just a few times. The V and J genes are TRBV15 and TRBJ2-5, with unresolved D. The V and J ends lost 0 bases and 5 bases respectively, with 7 bases between them. The CDR3 runs to 13 residues. Germline CDR1 is LNHNV and CDR2 is YYDKDF (reference sequence). The CDR3: CATSRDLGETQYF. In DNA, the CDR3 is TGTGCCACCAGCAGAGATCTTGGGGAGACCCAGTACTTC.

This clonotype was counted at least ten times. V is TRBV18 and J is TRBJ2-7; unclear D gene. The CDR3 runs to 13 residues. Trimming took off 6 bases at V and 2 bases at J, with 11 bases between the two ends. Germline V gene lookup returns CDR1 KGHSH and CDR2 LQKENI. Here the CDR3 reads CASSFDNTYEQYF. The CDR3 bases are TGTGCCAGCTCTTTCGACAATACCTACGAGCAGTACTTC.

The sample holds many counts of this clonotype. The V gene is TRBV7-3, the J gene TRBJ2-1, with 10 bases fitting TRBD1. In germline, CDR1 is SGHTA, CDR2 FQGTGA. The CDR3 spans 15 residues. V shed 4 bases, J shed 6 bases, and the junction held 6 bases outside the gene matches. DNA of the CDR3: TGTGCCAGCAGCTCCCGGGACAGGGGCCCCAATGAGCAGTTCTTC. It yields the protein CASSSRDRGPNEQFF.

This clonotype was counted only a few times. The chain combines TRBV30 with TRBJ2-1; the D is unclear. This CDR3 contains 14 residues. The germline V gene has CDR1 GTSNPN and CDR2 SVGIG (reference sequence). Trimming cost V 1 base and J 1 base, with 8 bases left between them. The CDR3 here is CAWSGAFSYNEQFF. The CDR3 region has the DNA TGTGCCTGGAGTGGGGCGTTTTCCTACAATGAGCAGTTCTTC.

The chain has TRBV20-1 and TRBJ2-3; D remains unclear. There are 11 residues in the CDR3. With 3 bases removed from V and 6 bases from J, the gap between germline ends came to 7 bases. The germline gives CDR1 DFQATT, CDR2 SNEGSKA (reference sequence). CDR3 sequence reads: CSARVGDTQYF. Here the CDR3 DNA reads TGCAGTGCTAGGGTTGGGGATACGCAGTATTTT.

There are many counts of this clonotype. This chain links TRBV29-1 with TRBJ2-4, with a tentative D call TRBD2 (6 bases). V was clipped by 4 bases and J by 1 base, with 11 bases between them. The CDR3 is 14 amino acids. Germline V gives CDR1 SQVTM, CDR2 ANQGSEA. The CDR3 here is CSVVGRGAKNIQYF. CDR3 nucleotide sequence: TGCAGCGTTGTAGGCCGGGGGGCCAAAAACATTCAGTACTTC.

This clonotype was found many times. The chain recombines TRBV3-1 with TRBJ1-1, with no clear D. Looked up from germline, CDR1 is LGHDT and CDR2 is YNNKEL (reference sequence). The CDR3 runs 17 residues. The V end lost 5 bases, the J end lost 4 bases, and 23 bases lay between the germline ends. The DNA for the CDR3 is TGTGCCAGCAGCAAAGGCGTTCCCATTTCAATTCGCACTGAAGCTTTCTTT. Encoded protein: CASSKGVPISIRTEAFF.

The CDR3 DNA reads as TGTGCCAGCAGCCAAGTGACTAGCGGAGGGATCGGGGAGGCCCAGTACTTC. It yields the protein CASSQVTSGGIGEAQYF. The genes are TRBV4-2 and TRBJ2-5; 9 bases match TRBD2. V was clipped by 1 base and J by 9 bases; unmatched bases: 15. This CDR3 has 17 residues. Germline CDR1 reads LGHNA; CDR2 reads YNFKEQ.

Concerning this clonotype itself: Given a much more abundant clone one base away, this may be a read error. The rearrangement joins TRBV20-1 to TRBJ1-5; a weak D match, TRBD1 (5 bases). CDR1 is DFQATT and CDR2 is SNEGSKA in the germline V gene (reference sequence). The CDR3 has 12 amino acids. Trimming cost V 5 bases and J 5 bases, with 10 bases left between them. This CDR3 is CSAGRGDQPQHF. The CDR3 DNA sequence: TGCAGTGCTGGACGGGGGGATCAGCCCCAGCATTTT.

For this clonotype: Given a much more abundant clone one base away, this may be a read error. The gene calls are TRBV12-3 or TRBV12-4 and TRBJ2-5; 7 bases align to TRBD2. The CDR3 totals 15 residues. Unmatched junction bases numbered 11, after V lost 5 bases and J lost 5 bases. DNA for the CDR3: TGTGCCAGCAGTCCTGGGGAGGGGAGCCGGGAGACCCAGTACTTC. The encoded protein is CASSPGEGSRETQYF.

This clonotype has a count of ten or more. The chain couples TRBV5-3 to TRBJ1-2; no reliable D call. TRBV5-3 carries the ORF label, with uncertain function. V was trimmed by 7 bases and J by 4 bases, leaving 23 bases between them. The length of the CDR3 is 16 residues. The CDR3 loop is CARSSPVVRKTYGYTF. As DNA, the CDR3 is TGTGCCAGATCAAGCCCAGTGGTGAGAAAGACCTATGGCTACACCTTC.